This paragraph reports one T cell receptor (beta chain). Its target is unknown. The data were taken from a study of Ad26.COV2.S vaccination and SARS-CoV-2 variants. Study summary: It was the COV1001 Ad26.COV2.S trial arm that included the donor. Study-wide results and caveats: Comparable non-spike TCR breadth was observed in vaccine and placebo recipients. Spike-specific TCR breadth in vaccine recipients exceeded that seen in placebo recipients.

Profiled with immunoSEQ multiplex PCR; TCRdb holds only in-frame clones, not every one. The data hold around 380,000 clones, with about 88% observed a single time. The treatment: about 20 received Ad26.COV2.S at low or high dose, single or two shots; about 5 received placebo; per-sample allocation not given. Each sample was drawn 63 days after the first injection (of vaccine or placebo). Between the trimmed V and J ends, which lost 2 bases and 6 bases, there was a span of 10 bases. The CDR3 is 14 residues long. CDR1 SGHVS and CDR2 FQNEAQ come from the germline V gene. The receptor comes from a person between 18 and 60 years old who received the Ad26.COV2.S COVID-19 vaccine or a placebo. The rearrangement uses TRBV7-8 and TRBJ2-2; D remains unclear. The source material was peripheral blood, sampled in a trial of Ad26.COV2.S vaccine versus placebo. CDR3 in DNA: TGTGCCAGCAGCTTAATAGATAGGTCCGGGGAGCTGTTTTTT. Amino acid sequence: CASSLIDRSGELFF.